The present T cell receptor (beta chain) was sequenced within a study of blood T cell repertoires in COVID-19. At the level of the study: The United States, Italy and Spain supplied acute and convalescent COVID-19 samples. Sample material is recorded as cDNA or gDNA derived from T cells, B-cell-depleted T cells, or PBMCs.

This clone was seen just once. Authors' methods: Quantification of nucleated cells was approximated via reference gene primer amplification. Generated by immunoSEQ multiplex PCR, the TCRdb table keeps only in-frame clones and is missing some. V and J calls and clone size are copied from that table; D and trimming were computed from the DNA. This table has 65,000 to 90,000 clones, 88% appearing once. V shed 6 bases and J shed 7 bases, with 6 bases lying between them. The CDR3 runs to 11 residues. This sequence was found in a human donor in a cohort sampled during active COVID-19. The chain links TRBV12-3 or TRBV12-4 to TRBJ2-2; D gene uncertain. What was sequenced was peripheral blood. Here the CDR3 reads CASRHSGELFF. The DNA of the CDR3 is TGTGCCAGCAGACACAGCGGGGAGCTGTTTTTT.